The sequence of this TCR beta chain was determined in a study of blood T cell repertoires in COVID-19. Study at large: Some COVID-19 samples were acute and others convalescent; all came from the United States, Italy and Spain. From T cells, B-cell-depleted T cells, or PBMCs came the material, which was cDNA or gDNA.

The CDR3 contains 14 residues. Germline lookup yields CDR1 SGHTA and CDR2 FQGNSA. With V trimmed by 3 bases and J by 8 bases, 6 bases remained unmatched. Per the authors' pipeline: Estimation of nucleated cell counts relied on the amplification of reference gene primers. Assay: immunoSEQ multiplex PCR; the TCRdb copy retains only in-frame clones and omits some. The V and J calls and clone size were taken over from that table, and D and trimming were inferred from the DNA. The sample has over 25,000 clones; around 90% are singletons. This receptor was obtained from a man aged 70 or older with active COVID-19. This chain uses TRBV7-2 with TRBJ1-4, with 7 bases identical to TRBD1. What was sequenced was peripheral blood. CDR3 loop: CASSLRQGGEKLFF. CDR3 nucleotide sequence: TGTGCCAGCAGCTTGCGACAGGGTGGCGAAAAACTGTTTTTT.